Each of the 18 T cell receptor beta chains below was sequenced from the same sample in a study of T cells in Graves' hyperthyroidism and ophthalmopathy (dated by TCRdb to 2018 to 2020). The method behind the library was multiplex PCR. The sequencer was an Illumina HiSeq 2000. The TCR beta CDR3 regions were amplified from the RNA transcripts. The TCR CDR3 was subjected to a first round of RT-PCR using the HTBI primer set and the Qiagen OneStep RT-PCR kit. The raw public data were reprocessed by TCRdb itself: fastp quality trimming at Q25, MiXCR clonotype calling, in-frame beta chains only. For every CDR3 protein sequence, its rows merge into one entry that carries the most common genes and DNA. The table for this sample lists around 350,000 distinct CDR3 sequences; 12% to 15% of them were counted only once. The ten largest clones add up to roughly a fifth of the sample. The sequencing sample was made of blood. All receptors come from a woman aged 60-75 years with Graves' ophthalmopathy.

V is TRBV19 and J is TRBJ2-1, with TRBD2 identical over 9 bases. This CDR3 spans 16 amino acids. CDR1 is LNHDA, CDR2 SQIVND, per germline (reference sequence). V lost 6 bases and J lost 6; bases outside the gene matches: 12. Here the CDR3 reads CASSVSSGRSSNEQFF. In DNA form, the CDR3 reads TGTGCCAGTAGCGTAAGTAGCGGGAGAAGTAGCAATGAGCAGTTCTTC.

There are a few counts of this clonotype. The chain is built from TRBV7-3 and TRBJ2-7; 10 bases are shared with TRBD2. The CDR3 runs to 15 residues. The junction had 3 bases not matched to a gene; V was cut back by 4 bases and J by 0 bases. The germline CDR1 and CDR2 sequences are SGHTA and FQGTGA. CDR3 DNA: TGTGCCAGCAGCTCGACTAGCGGGTTCTCCTACGAGCAGTACTTC. Its protein is CASSSTSGFSYEQYF.

This clonotype was recorded many times. This sequence joins TRBV29-1 and TRBJ2-7; 10 bases are shared with TRBD2. From germline, CDR1 is SQVTM and CDR2 ANQGSEA. Trimming took 1 base from V and 4 from J; bases not matched to a gene: 1. This CDR3 region has 13 residues. In DNA form, the CDR3 reads TGCAGCGTTGAAGCTAGCGGGAGTTACGAGCAGTACTTC. This gives the protein CSVEASGSYEQYF.

Of note for this clonotype: Possible read error: a much larger clone is one base away. The chain is built from TRBV30 and TRBJ2-5, with a weak D call TRBD2 (6 bases). CDR1 GTSNPN and CDR2 SVGIG come from the germline V gene (reference sequence). There are 13 residues in the CDR3. CDR3 nucleotide sequence: TGTGCCTGGAGTGTATCCGGGGGAGAGACCCGGTACTTC. It translates to CAWSVSGGETRYF.

In its sample, this clonotype was seen many times. This chain connects TRBV3-1 to TRBJ1-1; D unresolved. Trimming removed 0 bases from V and 0 bases from J, with 11 bases in between. The CDR3 covers 16 residues. Per germline, CDR1 LGHDT and CDR2 YNNKEL (reference sequence). The CDR3 here is CASSQDWPGMNTEAFF. The CDR3 bases are TGTGCCAGCAGCCAAGATTGGCCGGGGATGAACACTGAAGCTTTCTTT.

Of note for this clonotype: A much bigger clone sits one base away, suggesting this may be a read error. The chain employs TRBV12-3 or TRBV12-4 and TRBJ1-2, with TRBD1 identical over 10 bases. The CDR3 contains 14 residues. V trimming: 10 bases; J trimming: 5 bases; junction bases outside the gene matches: 10. This CDR3 is CANSRTGGHYGYTF. CDR3 DNA sequence: TGTGCCAACAGCAGGACAGGGGGGCATTATGGCTACACCTTC.

This clonotype came up many times. V and J are TRBV11-1 and TRBJ1-1, with 12 nucleotides matching TRBD1. The CDR3 spans 16 residues. Germline CDR1 is SGHAT and CDR2 is FQDESV (reference sequence). V gave up 7 bases and J gave up 3 bases; unmatched junction bases: 9. CDR3 region: CASTPRDRGLYTEAFF. The CDR3 DNA reads TGTGCCAGCACCCCAAGGGACAGGGGGCTCTACACTGAAGCTTTCTTT.

The chain carries TRBV4-1 and TRBJ2-7; 7 positions agree with TRBD1. With V trimmed by 1 base and J by 3 bases, 6 bases remained unmatched. The CDR3 is 15 amino acids. CDR1 and CDR2 from the germline V gene are MGHRA and YSYEKL. The CDR3 here is CASSQGRQGVYEQYF. CDR3 DNA sequence: TGCGCCAGCAGCCAAGGGCGACAGGGAGTCTACGAGCAGTACTTC.

This clonotype appeared many times. This chain uses TRBV5-8 with TRBJ2-5; either TRBD1 or TRBD2 may supply D (5 bases each). Trimming shortened V by 7 bases and J by 5 bases, and 15 bases separated the two germline ends. CDR3 length: 13 amino acids. Looked up from germline, CDR1 is SGHTS and CDR2 is YDEGEE. The CDR3 is CASRSTGRETQYF. CDR3 DNA sequence: TGTGCCAGCCGGTCGACGGGGCGCGAGACCCAGTACTTC.

This clonotype was detected many times. The V gene is TRBV6-5, the J gene TRBJ2-7; D call uncertain. CDR1 is MNHEY, CDR2 SVGAGI, per germline. The CDR3 runs to 14 residues. The V end was cut by 0 bases, the J end by 3 bases, with 9 bases between. CDR3 DNA sequence: TGTGCCAGCAGTTACTCGCTAGGAAGCTACGAGCAGTACTTC. Translated, it gives CASSYSLGSYEQYF.

Ten or more counts support this clonotype. The J gene is TRBJ2-1, the V gene TRBV2; D may correspond to TRBD1 or TRBD2 (5 bases each). CDR1 SNHLY and CDR2 FYNNEI come from the germline V gene. Between the trimmed V and J ends, which lost 8 bases and 8 bases, there was a span of 19 bases. The CDR3 has 14 residues. CDR3 region: CASCYGTRFDEQFF. In nucleotides, the CDR3 is TGTGCCAGCTGTTATGGGACCCGCTTCGATGAGCAGTTCTTC.

The chain recombines TRBV6-1 with TRBJ2-7, with a tentative D call TRBD1 (6 bases). Germline V gene sequence: CDR1 MNHNS, CDR2 SASEGT. V lost 5 bases and J lost 2, with 16 bases in between. CDR3 length: 15 residues. CDR3 DNA sequence: TGTGCCAGCAGTTCCCCCAGGACAGATACCTACGAGCAGTACTTC. This encodes CASSSPRTDTYEQYF.

This chain joins TRBV19 and TRBJ2-4; 9 bases line up with TRBD1. Unmatched junction bases numbered 11, after V lost 4 bases and J lost 10 bases. CDR3 length: 15 amino acids. Germline V gene lookup returns CDR1 LNHDA and CDR2 SQIVND (reference sequence). In nucleotides, the CDR3 is TGTGCCAGTAGTACACAGGGGGCTTGGTCCCCAATTCAGTACTTC. Its protein is CASSTQGAWSPIQYF. The full variable domain, its missing parts supplied by reference TRBV19 and TRBJ2-4, is DGGITQSPKYLFRKEGQNVTLSCEQNLNHDAMYWYRQDPGQGLRLIYYSQIVNDFQKGDIAEGYSVSREKKESFPLTVTSAQKNPTAFYLCASSTQGAWSPIQYFGAGTRLSVL.

This clonotype was recorded many times. This chain uses TRBV28 with TRBJ1-5; 8 bases are shared with TRBD1. Germline lookup yields CDR1 MDHEN and CDR2 SYDVKM. With V trimmed by 3 bases and J by 7 bases, 8 bases remained unmatched. This CDR3 comprises 15 residues. The CDR3 bases are TGTGCCAGCAGTTTTAGCACAGGGGGTGGGCAGCCCCAGCATTTT. Amino acids: CASSFSTGGGQPQHF.

This clonotype was detected many times. The genes are TRBV12-3 or TRBV12-4 and TRBJ2-3, with D perhaps TRBD1 (5 bases). V was trimmed by 3 bases and J by 0 bases, leaving 7 bases between them. This CDR3 is built from 14 residues. The CDR3 DNA reads TGTGCCAGCAGTTTGGACACTAGCACAGATACGCAGTATTTT. Translation gives CASSLDTSTDTQYF.

This clonotype was counted ten times or more. The chain carries TRBV20-1 and TRBJ2-5; 7 bases align to TRBD1. V gave up 5 bases and J gave up 2 bases; unmatched junction bases: 5. CDR1 and CDR2 (germline): DFQATT, SNEGSKA (reference sequence). CDR3 length: 13 residues. CDR3 residues: CSAARGRQETQYF. For the CDR3, the DNA is TGCAGTGCTGCCAGGGGGAGACAAGAGACCCAGTACTTC.

The gene calls are TRBV29-1 and TRBJ2-7, with a weak D call TRBD1 (5 bases). Trimming pared 7 bases from V and 0 bases from J, leaving 10 bases between. CDR3 size: 12 residues. Germline CDR1 SQVTM, CDR2 ANQGSEA. The CDR3 DNA sequence: TGCAGCGGGGGCACGAGCTCCTACGAGCAGTACTTC. Its protein is CSGGTSSYEQYF.

This clonotype was counted many times. This rearrangement joins TRBV2 to TRBJ2-3, with 8 bases identical to TRBD2. Germline-derived CDR1 and CDR2 are SNHLY and FYNNEI. This CDR3 is built from 16 residues. V shed 5 bases and J 1 base; nucleotides not matched to a gene: 8. For the CDR3, the DNA is TGTGCCAGCAGTTCCGGGACTAGGACTGGCACAGATACGCAGTATTTT. Protein product: CASSSGTRTGTDTQYF.